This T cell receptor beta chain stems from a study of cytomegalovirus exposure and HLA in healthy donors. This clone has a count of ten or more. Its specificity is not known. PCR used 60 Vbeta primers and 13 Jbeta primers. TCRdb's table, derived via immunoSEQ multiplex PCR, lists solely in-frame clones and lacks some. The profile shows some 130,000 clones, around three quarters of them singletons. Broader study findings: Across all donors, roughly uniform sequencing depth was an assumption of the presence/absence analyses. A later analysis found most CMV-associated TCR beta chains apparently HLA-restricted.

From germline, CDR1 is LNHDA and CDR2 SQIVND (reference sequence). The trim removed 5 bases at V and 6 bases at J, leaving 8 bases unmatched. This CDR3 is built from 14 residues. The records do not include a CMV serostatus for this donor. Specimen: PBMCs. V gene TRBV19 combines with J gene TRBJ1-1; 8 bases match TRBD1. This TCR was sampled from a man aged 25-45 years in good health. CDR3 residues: CASSPPTGVAEAFF. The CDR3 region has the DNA TGTGCCAGTAGTCCTCCGACAGGGGTTGCTGAAGCTTTCTTT.